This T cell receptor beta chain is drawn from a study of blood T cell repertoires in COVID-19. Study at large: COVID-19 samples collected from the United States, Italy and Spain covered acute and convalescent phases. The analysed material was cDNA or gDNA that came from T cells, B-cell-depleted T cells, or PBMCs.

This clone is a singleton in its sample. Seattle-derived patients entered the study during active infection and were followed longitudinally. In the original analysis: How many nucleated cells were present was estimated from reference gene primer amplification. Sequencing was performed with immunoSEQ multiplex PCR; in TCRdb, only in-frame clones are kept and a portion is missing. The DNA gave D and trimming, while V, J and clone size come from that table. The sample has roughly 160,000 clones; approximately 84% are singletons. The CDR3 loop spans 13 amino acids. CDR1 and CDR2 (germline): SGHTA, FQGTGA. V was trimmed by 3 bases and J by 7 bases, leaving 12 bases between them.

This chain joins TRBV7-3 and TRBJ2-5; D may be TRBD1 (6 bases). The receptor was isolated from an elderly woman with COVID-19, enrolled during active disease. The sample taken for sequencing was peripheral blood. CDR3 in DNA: TGTGCCAGCAGCTTGGGGGACACCCCGACCCAGTACTTC. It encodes CASSLGDTPTQYF.